The 9 T cell receptor beta chains below come from one sample, sequenced in a study of CD8 T cells in ankylosing spondylitis. TCRdb used MiXCR to reprocess the 5' RACE reads, holding one entry per CDR3 protein. The sample carries some 180,000 distinct CDR3 sequences, over 15% recorded once. The specimen was blood, either unsorted or a sorted T cell fraction (not recorded which). These receptors all stem from a male donor aged 10-30 years with ankylosing spondylitis or in good health (not recorded which).

This clonotype was observed many times. The chain employs TRBV5-1 and TRBJ2-3, with 13 bases matching TRBD2. With 4 bases clipped from V and 4 bases from J, the junction kept 6 bases outside the gene matches. The CDR3 has 16 amino acids. Germline V gene sequence: CDR1 SGHRS, CDR2 YFSETQ. CDR3 sequence (DNA): TGCGCCAGCAGCACCGGACTAGCGGGAGCCCCAGATACGCAGTATTTT. It encodes CASSTGLAGAPDTQYF.

This clonotype was found many times. The chain couples TRBV15 to TRBJ2-3; 11 bases are shared with TRBD2. CDR3 length: 14 amino acids. From germline, CDR1 is LNHNV and CDR2 YYDKDF (reference sequence). V trimming: 8 bases; J trimming: 6 bases; junction bases outside the gene matches: 7. The CDR3 region is CATSLLAGEDTQYF. CDR3 bases: TGTGCCACCTCTTTACTAGCGGGAGAGGATACGCAGTATTTT.

This clonotype was picked up many times. The chain links TRBV29-1 to TRBJ2-1; D unclear. The CDR3 loop spans 11 amino acids. Germline V gives CDR1 SQVTM, CDR2 ANQGSEA. This CDR3 reads CSSEVYNEQFF. CDR3 DNA sequence: TGCTCATCAGAGGTATACAATGAGCAGTTCTTC.

There are a few counts of this clonotype. The CDR3 coding sequence is TGTGCCACCAGCAGAAAACAGGGCTCAAACACAGATACGCAGTATTTT. Protein product: CATSRKQGSNTDTQYF. The chain recombines TRBV15 with TRBJ2-3; D possibly corresponds to TRBD1 (6 bases). V lost 2 bases and J lost 2, with 14 bases in between. The CDR3 runs to 16 residues. Per the germline V gene, CDR1 is LNHNV and CDR2 is YYDKDF (reference sequence).

The J gene is TRBJ2-1, the V gene TRBV20-1; a possible D gene is TRBD2 (6 bases). The V gene's germline CDR1 is DFQATT and CDR2 SNEGSKA (reference sequence). The V end was cut by 8 bases, the J end by 5 bases, with 16 bases between. The CDR3 spans 13 residues. DNA for the CDR3: TGCAGTCCCCTTGGCGGAGGGGACAATGAGCAGTTCTTC. It specifies CSPLGGGDNEQFF.

This clonotype was seen repeatedly, ten times or more. The genes are TRBV20-1 and TRBJ2-5; TRBD1 aligns across 8 bases. CDR3 length: 13 amino acids. The J segment lost 4 bases and the V segment lost 6 bases, leaving 7 bases of the junction unmatched. CDR1 DFQATT and CDR2 SNEGSKA come from the germline V gene (reference sequence). CDR3 sequence: CSASQGAGETQYF. CDR3 sequence (DNA): TGCAGTGCGAGTCAGGGGGCGGGAGAGACCCAGTACTTC.

In this sample, this clonotype turned up many times. CDR3 coding DNA: TGTGCCAGCACTGACGCCCTCGCAAGACCGGGAGTGCAGTTCTTC. Its protein is CASTDALARPGVQFF. The gene calls are TRBV2 and TRBJ2-1; D might be TRBD2 (6 bases). The germline gives CDR1 SNHLY, CDR2 FYNNEI. Trimming removed 7 bases at V and 12 bases at J, with 25 bases between. The CDR3 consists of 15 residues.

A remark on this clonotype: The junction and the germline gene differ at one end; a read error may be behind it. V and J are TRBV12-3 or TRBV12-4 and TRBJ1-1; 8 bases fit TRBD1. The CDR3 runs to 15 residues. The CDR3 DNA follows: TGTCCCAGCAGTTTATTGGCAGGGGGCGGGACCGAAGCTTTCTTT. Its protein is CPSSLLAGGGTEAFF.

This clonotype was detected ten times or more. This chain links TRBV2 with TRBJ1-6; 8 nucleotides align to TRBD1. The CDR3 consists of 13 residues. Per germline, CDR1 SNHLY and CDR2 FYNNEI. J was trimmed by 7 bases and V by 6 bases; bases with no gene match: 2. The CDR3 sequence: CASRDRENSPLHF. Written as DNA, the CDR3 is TGTGCCAGCAGGGACAGGGAAAATTCACCCCTCCACTTT.